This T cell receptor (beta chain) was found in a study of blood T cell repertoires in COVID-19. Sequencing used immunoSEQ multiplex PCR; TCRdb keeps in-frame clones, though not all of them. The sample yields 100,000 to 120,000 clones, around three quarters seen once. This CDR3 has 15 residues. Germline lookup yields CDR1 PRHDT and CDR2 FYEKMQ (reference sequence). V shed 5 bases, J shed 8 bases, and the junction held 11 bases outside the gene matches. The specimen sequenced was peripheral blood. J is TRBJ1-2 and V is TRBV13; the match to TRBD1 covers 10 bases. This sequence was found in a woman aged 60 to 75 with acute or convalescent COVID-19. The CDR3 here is CASSPRGTGEYGYTF. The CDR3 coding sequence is TGTGCCAGCAGCCCGAGGGGGACAGGGGAGTACGGCTACACCTTC. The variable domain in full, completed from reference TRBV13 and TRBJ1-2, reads AAGVIQSPRHLIKEKRETATLKCYPIPRHDTVYWYQQGPGQDPQFLISFYEKMQSDKGSIPDRFSAQQFSDYHSELNMSSLELGDSALYFCASSPRGTGEYGYTFGSGTRLTVV.